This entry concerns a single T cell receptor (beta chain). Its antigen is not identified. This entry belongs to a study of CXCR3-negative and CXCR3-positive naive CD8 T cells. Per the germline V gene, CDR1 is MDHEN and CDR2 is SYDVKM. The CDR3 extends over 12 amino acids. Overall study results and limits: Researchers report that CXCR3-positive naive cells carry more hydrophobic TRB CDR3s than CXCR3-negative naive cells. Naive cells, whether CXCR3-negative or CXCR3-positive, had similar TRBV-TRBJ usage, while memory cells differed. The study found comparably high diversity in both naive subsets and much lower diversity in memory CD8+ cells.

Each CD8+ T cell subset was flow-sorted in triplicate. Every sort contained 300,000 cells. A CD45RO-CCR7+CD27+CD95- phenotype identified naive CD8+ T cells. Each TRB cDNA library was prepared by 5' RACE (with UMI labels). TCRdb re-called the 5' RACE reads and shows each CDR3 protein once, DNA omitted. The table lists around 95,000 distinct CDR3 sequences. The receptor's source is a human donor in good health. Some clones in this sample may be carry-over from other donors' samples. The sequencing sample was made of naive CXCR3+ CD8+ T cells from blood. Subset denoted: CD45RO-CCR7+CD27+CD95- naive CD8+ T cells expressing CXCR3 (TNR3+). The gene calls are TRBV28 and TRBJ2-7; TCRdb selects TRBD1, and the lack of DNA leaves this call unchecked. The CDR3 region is CASSIRGYEQYF.